The 16 T cell receptor beta chains below were found in one sample sequenced in a study of shared clonotypes between healthy human individuals. Naive CD8 cells lacked CD45RO and underwent positive selection for CCR7, leaving out terminally differentiated effector memory CD45RA+ cells. Assay: immunoSEQ multiplex PCR; the TCRdb copy retains only in-frame clones and omits some. The sample includes around 1.9 million clones, over 85% of them seen just once. Sample: naive CD8+ T cells from PBMCs. The origin of the receptors is a man aged 18 to 29 in good health. Some clones in this sample may be carry-over from other donors' samples.

The chain uses TRBV4-1 and TRBJ1-2; 9 positions agree with TRBD1. The germline V gene encodes CDR1 MGHRA and CDR2 YSYEKL. Trimming removed 4 bases from V and 2 bases from J; junction bases left unmatched: 11. CDR3 length equals 17 residues. This CDR3 reads CASSLDRGNMENYGYTF. The CDR3 region has the DNA TGCGCCAGCAGCCTCGACAGGGGGAATATGGAAAACTATGGCTACACCTTC.

This rearrangement joins TRBV5-1 to TRBJ2-7; weak D call: TRBD1 (5 bases). CDR3 length: 20 residues. From germline, CDR1 is SGHRS and CDR2 YFSETQ. V was trimmed by 1 base and J by 5 bases, leaving 31 bases between them. The DNA for the CDR3 is TGCGCCAGCAGCTTGATCCGGGCCCCACTAAAGGGGCTCCCATGGGACGAGCAGTACTTC. Translating it yields CASSLIRAPLKGLPWDEQYF.

The chain is built from TRBV19 and TRBJ2-7, with unresolved D. The CDR3 runs 13 residues. CDR1 is LNHDA, CDR2 SQIVND, per germline (reference sequence). V was trimmed by 1 base and J by 7 bases, leaving 11 bases between them. The CDR3 protein is CASSIVVLREQYF. Written as DNA, the CDR3 is TGTGCCAGTAGTATAGTCGTCCTCAGGGAGCAGTACTTC. The whole variable domain, filled in from reference TRBV19 and TRBJ2-7, reads DGGITQSPKYLFRKEGQNVTLSCEQNLNHDAMYWYRQDPGQGLRLIYYSQIVNDFQKGDIAEGYSVSREKKESFPLTVTSAQKNPTAFYLCASSIVVLREQYFGPGTRLTVT.

This clone showed up just once. V gene TRBV28 combines with J gene TRBJ2-6; D possibly corresponds to TRBD1 (6 bases). Germline CDR1 reads MDHEN; CDR2 reads SYDVKM. There are 18 residues in the CDR3. Deletions cut 5 bases from V and 6 bases from J, with 23 bases between. CDR3 protein: CASSLPGQMGREANVLTF. The CDR3 DNA is TGTGCCAGCAGTCTCCCGGGACAAATGGGTCGGGAGGCCAACGTCCTGACTTTC.

This clone was picked up one time. V usage is TRBV6-6 and J usage is TRBJ2-1, with a tentative D call TRBD1 (6 bases). V lost 5 bases, J lost 9 bases, and 11 bases lay in between. The CDR3 runs 12 residues. Germline-derived CDR1 and CDR2 are MNHNY and SVGAGI (reference sequence). CDR3 loop: CASSPQGLEQFF. The CDR3 region has the DNA TGTGCCAGCAGTCCACAGGGTCTTGAGCAGTTCTTC.

The J gene is TRBJ2-1, the V gene TRBV27, with D unresolved. Germline lookup yields CDR1 MNHEY and CDR2 SMNVEV (reference sequence). With 0 bases removed from V and 2 bases from J, the gap between germline ends came to 8 bases. The CDR3 consists of 15 residues. The CDR3 DNA reads TGTGCCAGCAGTTTATCCACAGCAGCCTACAATGAGCAGTTCTTC. This sequence encodes CASSLSTAAYNEQFF.

As for this clone: The sample holds other DNA sequences that translate to the same CDR3. The rearrangement joins TRBV19 to TRBJ2-7; D is unresolved. Trimming stripped 3 bases from V and 3 bases from J, with 9 bases between. CDR1 and CDR2 from the germline V gene are LNHDA and SQIVND (reference sequence). This CDR3 has 13 amino acids. For the CDR3, the DNA is TGTGCCAGTAGTATCCGGCCCAACTACGAGCAGTACTTC. Translation gives CASSIRPNYEQYF.

The chain links TRBV5-1 to TRBJ2-7, with D maybe TRBD2 (6 bases). Per the germline V gene, CDR1 is SGHRS and CDR2 is YFSETQ. Deletions cut 5 bases from V and 6 bases from J, with 21 bases between. CDR3 length: 15 amino acids. The CDR3 DNA reads as TGCGCCAGCAGGCCGGTGGGCGGAGGGGAAGGCGAGCAGTACTTC. This gives the protein CASRPVGGGEGEQYF.

V usage is TRBV9 and J usage is TRBJ1-2, with 7 bases lining up with TRBD1. The V segment lost 4 bases and the J segment 7 bases; nucleotides outside the gene matches: 13. Germline V lookup: CDR1 SGDLS, CDR2 YYNGEE. This CDR3 spans 15 amino acids. CDR3: CASSPSARDSLGYTF. Here the CDR3 DNA reads TGTGCCAGCAGCCCCTCGGCCCGGGACAGCCTTGGCTACACCTTC.

The chain employs TRBV7-9 and TRBJ2-7; 11 nucleotides line up with TRBD2. Germline CDR1 is SEHNR and CDR2 is FQNEAQ (reference sequence). The CDR3 consists of 15 residues. V lost 5 bases, J lost 5 bases, and 8 bases stayed unmatched. As DNA, the CDR3 is TGTGCCAGCAGCCCTACTAGCGGGAGTCCCCACGAGCAGTACTTC. This encodes CASSPTSGSPHEQYF.

This sequence joins TRBV7-9 and TRBJ2-7; D possibly matches TRBD1 or TRBD2 (7 bases each). The V gene lost 6 bases and the J gene lost 4 bases, with 16 bases spanning the gap. This CDR3 comprises 14 residues. CDR1 and CDR2 (germline): SEHNR, FQNEAQ (reference sequence). The CDR3 nucleotides are TGTGCCAGCAGAGGGGGCGGGCGGGAGTACGAGCAGTACTTC. Translation: CASRGGGREYEQYF.

Worth noting for this clone: This sample also contains other DNA sequences that code for the same CDR3. The chain carries TRBV30 and TRBJ1-1; D gene ambiguous. CDR1 GTSNPN and CDR2 SVGIG come from the germline V gene (reference sequence). This CDR3 region has 12 residues. Trimming pared 3 bases from V and 0 bases from J, leaving 5 bases between. CDR3 sequence (DNA): TGTGCCTGGAGCGTCATGAACACTGAAGCTTTCTTT. Translating gives CAWSVMNTEAFF.

The rearrangement links TRBV29-1 to TRBJ2-1; 8 bases agree with TRBD2. CDR1 and CDR2 from the germline V gene are SQVTM and ANQGSEA. V shed 0 bases, J shed 4 bases, and the junction held 8 bases outside the gene matches. This CDR3 is built from 16 residues. CDR3 amino acids: CSVEDLRVAGYNEQFF. The CDR3 DNA sequence: TGCAGCGTTGAAGATCTAAGGGTAGCGGGATACAATGAGCAGTTCTTC.

The chain links TRBV7-3 to TRBJ2-3; 7 positions match TRBD1. The V segment lost 5 bases and the J segment 0 bases; nucleotides outside the gene matches: 14. The length of the CDR3 is 18 residues. Germline-derived CDR1 and CDR2 are SGHTA and FQGTGA. The CDR3 protein is CASSMGTDVPSSTDTQYF. CDR3 sequence (DNA): TGTGCCAGCAGCATGGGGACAGACGTCCCGTCGAGCACAGATACGCAGTATTTT.

This clone was found once. The chain employs TRBV6-5 and TRBJ2-1, with D uncertain. In germline, CDR1 is MNHEY, CDR2 SVGAGI. Between the trimmed V and J ends, which lost 4 bases and 3 bases, there was a span of 10 bases. CDR3 length: 14 residues. In nucleotides, the CDR3 is TGTGCCAGCAGTTCTCGGGTCGACTACAATGAGCAGTTCTTC. It is translated as CASSSRVDYNEQFF.

The chain is built from TRBV9 and TRBJ1-1; 8 nucleotides line up with TRBD1. V shed 4 bases, J shed 2 bases, and the junction held 7 bases outside the gene matches. The CDR3 extends over 15 amino acids. Germline values: CDR1 SGDLS, CDR2 YYNGEE. CDR3 amino acids: CASSLPGQVNTEAFF. The DNA of the CDR3 is TGTGCCAGCAGCCTCCCGGGACAGGTAAACACTGAAGCTTTCTTT.